The 26 T cell receptor beta chains below were found in one sample sequenced in a study of shared clonotypes between healthy human individuals. CD45RO-negative, CCR7-selected cells formed the naive CD8 fraction, which excluded terminally differentiated effector memory CD45RA+ cells. The repertoire was sequenced with immunoSEQ multiplex PCR; TCRdb's copy has only in-frame clones and lacks some. The table has millions of clones, approximately 95% seen once. The sequencing input was naive CD8+ T cells sorted from blood. The receptors stem from a man aged 18 to 30 in good health.

The CDR3 reads CASSFGLALSFYNEQFF. The DNA for the CDR3 is TGTGCCAGCAGCTTCGGACTAGCGTTATCCTTTTACAATGAGCAGTTCTTC. The chain employs TRBV13 and TRBJ2-1; 9 bases are shared with TRBD2. V shed 3 bases and J 4 bases; nucleotides not matched to a gene: 10. CDR1 and CDR2 from the germline V gene are PRHDT and FYEKMQ (reference sequence). The CDR3 is 17 residues long.

The CDR3 DNA is TGTGCCAGCAGTACACCTAGCACAGATACGCAGTATTTT. Protein product: CASSTPSTDTQYF. V gene TRBV6-6 combines with J gene TRBJ2-3; D is uncertain. Trimming left V 5 bases short and J 0 bases short, with 6 bases between. Germline values: CDR1 MNHNY, CDR2 SVGAGI (reference sequence). There are 13 residues in the CDR3.

The chain links TRBV6-5 to TRBJ2-1, with D unresolved. The germline CDR1 and CDR2 sequences are MNHEY and SVGAGI. The CDR3 covers 15 residues. Trimming left V 2 bases short and J 4 bases short, with 12 bases between. The CDR3 region is CASSYRGTLYNEQFF. CDR3 nucleotides: TGTGCCAGCAGTTACCGTGGCACTTTGTACAATGAGCAGTTCTTC.

The chain carries TRBV27 and TRBJ2-7, with 7 nucleotides matching TRBD2. CDR1 and CDR2 from the germline V gene are MNHEY and SMNVEV (reference sequence). This CDR3 comprises 13 residues. Unmatched junction bases numbered 3, after V lost 2 bases and J lost 5 bases. CDR3 loop: CASSLIGGNEQYF. DNA for the CDR3: TGTGCCAGCAGTTTAATCGGGGGGAACGAGCAGTACTTC.

The V call is TRBV28, the J call TRBJ2-7; TRBD1 matches 7 bases. CDR1 and CDR2 (germline): MDHEN, SYDVKM. The V segment lost 4 bases and the J segment 3 bases; nucleotides outside the gene matches: 9. This CDR3 has 15 amino acids. CDR3 DNA: TGTGCCAGCAGTTCCACATACAGGGGAGTCTACGAGCAGTACTTC. Translation gives CASSSTYRGVYEQYF.

This chain joins TRBV11-2 and TRBJ2-7; perhaps TRBD2 as D (5 bases). This CDR3 has 13 amino acids. With 5 bases removed from V and 4 bases from J, the gap between germline ends came to 12 bases. Looked up from germline, CDR1 is SGHAT and CDR2 is FQNNGV. This CDR3 reads CASSTGILYEQYF. CDR3 in DNA: TGTGCCAGCAGCACCGGGATACTATACGAGCAGTACTTC.

The chain carries TRBV5-8 and TRBJ2-1; 7 bases match TRBD1. The trim removed 0 bases at V and 4 bases at J, leaving 4 bases unmatched. This CDR3 is built from 15 residues. Germline V gives CDR1 SGHTS, CDR2 YDEGEE. In nucleotides, the CDR3 is TGTGCCAGCAGCTTGGGCGACAGGGTATACAATGAGCAGTTCTTC. Translated: CASSLGDRVYNEQFF.

The chain links TRBV2 to TRBJ1-1; D unresolved. Per germline, CDR1 SNHLY and CDR2 FYNNEI. The CDR3 extends over 15 amino acids. Trimming took off 6 bases at V and 7 bases at J, with 21 bases between the two ends. The CDR3 loop is CASRISELGLIEAFF. For the CDR3, the DNA is TGTGCCAGCAGAATTTCAGAGTTGGGGTTAATTGAAGCTTTCTTT.

As to this clone: Within the sample, other DNA sequences also encode this same CDR3. The chain links TRBV27 to TRBJ2-7; a possible D gene is TRBD1 (6 bases). Germline V gene data show CDR1 as MNHEY and CDR2 as SMNVEV (reference sequence). With 2 bases removed from V and 0 bases from J, the gap between germline ends came to 11 bases. The CDR3 totals 15 residues. CDR3 residues: CASSLRGSSSYEQYF. The CDR3 coding sequence is TGTGCCAGCAGTTTAAGGGGGAGTAGCTCCTACGAGCAGTACTTC.

This rearrangement joins TRBV19 to TRBJ2-3, with D perhaps matching TRBD2 (5 bases). The germline CDR1 and CDR2 sequences are LNHDA and SQIVND (reference sequence). This CDR3 spans 15 amino acids. V lost 4 bases and J lost 3, with 14 bases in between. The CDR3: CASSNFNSGTDTQYF. CDR3 in DNA: TGTGCCAGTAGTAATTTTAATTCGGGGACAGATACGCAGTATTTT.

The chain has TRBV28 and TRBJ1-2; no definite D call. The ends were cut back, 2 bases at V and 3 bases at J, with 10 bases in the middle. Germline V gene lookup returns CDR1 MDHEN and CDR2 SYDVKM. This CDR3 spans 14 amino acids. CDR3 loop: CASSLRPQDYGYTF. The CDR3 DNA sequence: TGTGCCAGCAGTTTAAGACCCCAAGACTATGGCTACACCTTC.

The chain couples TRBV30 to TRBJ2-1; 8 positions match TRBD1. The CDR3 is 15 amino acids. V gave up 0 bases and J gave up 7 bases; unmatched junction bases: 8. Germline lookup yields CDR1 GTSNPN and CDR2 SVGIG (reference sequence). The CDR3 protein is CAWSVGAGGRNEQFF. As DNA, the CDR3 is TGTGCCTGGAGTGTAGGCGCAGGGGGCCGGAATGAGCAGTTCTTC.

Note on this clone: This sample also contains other DNA sequences that code for the same CDR3. The chain combines TRBV10-1 with TRBJ2-3; no definite D call. The V gene lost 0 bases and the J gene lost 2 bases, with 6 bases spanning the gap. The CDR3 is made up of 14 amino acids. In germline, CDR1 is WNHNN, CDR2 SYGVQD (reference sequence). The CDR3 here is CASSESYDTDTQYF. The CDR3 DNA follows: TGCGCCAGCAGTGAGTCGTATGACACAGATACGCAGTATTTT.

V is TRBV7-6 and J is TRBJ2-7; D remains unclear. The CDR3 is 13 amino acids. Germline V gives CDR1 SGHVS, CDR2 FNYEAQ. The V and J ends lost 4 bases and 3 bases respectively, with 10 bases between them. The CDR3 loop reads CASSSQVNYEQYF. Written as DNA, the CDR3 is TGTGCCAGCAGCTCCCAGGTAAACTACGAGCAGTACTTC.

The rearrangement uses TRBV7-8 and TRBJ2-1; 8 bases are shared with TRBD1. Germline values: CDR1 SGHVS, CDR2 FQNEAQ. This CDR3 contains 14 residues. V shed 3 bases and J 3 bases; nucleotides not matched to a gene: 1. This CDR3 reads CASSFDRGYNEQFF. The CDR3 DNA follows: TGTGCCAGCAGCTTCGACAGGGGCTACAATGAGCAGTTCTTC.

The chain is built from TRBV6-5 and TRBJ1-2; D call uncertain. There are 13 residues in the CDR3. The ends were cut back, 7 bases at V and 6 bases at J, with 15 bases in the middle. Germline assignment: CDR1 MNHEY and CDR2 SVGAGI. DNA of the CDR3: TGTGCCAGCACCGAGGGCGCCCCGCATGGCTACACCTTC. Translating it yields CASTEGAPHGYTF.

V and J are TRBV6-5 and TRBJ1-1; D is uncertain. With 0 bases removed from V and 6 bases from J, the gap between germline ends came to 17 bases. The CDR3 runs to 16 residues. The germline CDR1 and CDR2 sequences are MNHEY and SVGAGI. CDR3 in DNA: TGTGCCAGCAGTTACTCGCCGGGTACCCTGACGGCTGAAGCTTTCTTT. Encoded protein: CASSYSPGTLTAEAFF.

This chain connects TRBV4-3 to TRBJ2-1; 9 bases agree with TRBD2. The CDR3 extends over 17 amino acids. The V gene end was trimmed by 0 bases and the J gene end by 8 bases; junction bases not matched to a gene: 11. Germline V gene sequence: CDR1 LGHNA, CDR2 YSLEER. Here the CDR3 reads CASSQDLAGGPGDEQFF. The CDR3, as DNA: TGCGCCAGCAGCCAAGATCTCGCGGGAGGGCCGGGGGATGAGCAGTTCTTC.

The chain joins TRBV7-8 to TRBJ2-7, with a weak D call TRBD2 (5 bases). Germline V gene sequence: CDR1 SGHVS, CDR2 FQNEAQ. The CDR3 sequence is 13 residues long. V lost 8 bases, J lost 6 bases, and 17 bases lay in between. The CDR3 nucleotides read TGTGCCAGCCTTAAGGTGACCCGGGGCGAGCAGTACTTC. This codes for CASLKVTRGEQYF.

The chain carries TRBV7-2 and TRBJ2-7; 8 bases are a match to TRBD2. The germline CDR1 and CDR2 sequences are SGHTA and FQGNSA. This CDR3 has 15 amino acids. After removal of 2 bases from V and 0 bases from J, the junction contained 3 bases not matched to a gene. The CDR3 DNA reads as TGTGCCAGCAGCTTATCTGCGGGGGGCTCCTACGAGCAGTACTTC. Translated: CASSLSAGGSYEQYF.

V is TRBV29-1 and J is TRBJ2-7; weak D call: TRBD1 (6 bases). This CDR3 contains 12 residues. The germline CDR1 and CDR2 sequences are SQVTM and ANQGSEA. V lost 6 bases to trimming and J lost 3 bases, with 12 bases between them. CDR3 bases: TGCAGCGTCGATACAGGGTACTACGAGCAGTACTTC. The encoded protein is CSVDTGYYEQYF.

V and J are TRBV27 and TRBJ2-7, with D hard to call. Germline V gene data show CDR1 as MNHEY and CDR2 as SMNVEV (reference sequence). Deletions cut 6 bases from V and 1 base from J, with 16 bases between. The CDR3 runs 15 residues. The CDR3 reads CASSTGSRGSYEQYF. Here the CDR3 DNA reads TGTGCCAGCAGCACCGGGTCCCGAGGATCCTACGAGCAGTACTTC.

The chain combines TRBV5-4 with TRBJ1-2; no clear D gene. V was trimmed by 4 bases and J by 6 bases, leaving 22 bases between them. The CDR3 has 16 residues. The V gene's germline CDR1 is SGHNT and CDR2 YYREEE (reference sequence). CDR3 DNA: TGTGCCAGCAGCGTGATGGACTTTCTCCAACTGGATGGCTACACCTTC. Its protein product is CASSVMDFLQLDGYTF. The entire variable domain, with the rest obtained from reference TRBV5-4 and TRBJ1-2, is as follows: ETGVTQSPTHLIKTRGQQVTLRCSSQSGHNTVSWYQQALGQGPQFIFQYYREEENGRGNFPPRFSGLQFPNYSSELNVNALELDDSALYLCASSVMDFLQLDGYTFGSGTRLTVV.

Worth noting for this clone: The junction differs from germline at one of its ends, possibly a read error. The chain combines TRBV7-7 with TRBJ2-3, with D unresolved. Per germline, CDR1 SSHAT and CDR2 FNYEAQ (reference sequence). This CDR3 comprises 15 residues. The CDR3 spells CASSLDLASTDTQYF. Written as DNA, the CDR3 is TGTGCTAGCAGCTTAGATTTGGCTAGCACAGATACGCAGTATTTT. The full variable domain, rest sourced from reference TRBV7-7 and TRBJ2-3, is GAGVSQSPRYKVTKRGQDVTLRCDPISSHATLYWYQQALGQGPEFLTYFNYEAQPDKSGLPSDRFSAERPEGSISTLTIQRTEQRDSAMYRCASSLDLASTDTQYFGPGTRLTVL.

The chain recombines TRBV27 with TRBJ2-2; D gene unclear. Germline assignment: CDR1 MNHEY and CDR2 SMNVEV (reference sequence). This CDR3 contains 13 residues. The V gene lost 6 bases and the J gene lost 1 base, with 6 bases spanning the gap. The CDR3 reads CASRYKNTGELFF. The CDR3 DNA follows: TGTGCCAGCAGATACAAGAACACCGGGGAGCTGTTTTTT.

The chain combines TRBV6-1 with TRBJ2-7, with D possibly called TRBD1 or TRBD2 (6 bases each). Germline V lookup: CDR1 MNHNS, CDR2 SASEGT. The V gene lost 4 bases and the J gene lost 4 bases, with 20 bases spanning the gap. The CDR3 has 16 residues. The CDR3 DNA reads TGTGCCAGCAGTGGTATAGGGGGGCGACTGATTTACGAGCAGTACTTC. Translated, it gives CASSGIGGRLIYEQYF.